The clone carrying this TCR beta chain has more than one count but fewer than ten. Its matching antigen is unknown. This entry is derived from a study of identical twins. Deletions cut 5 bases from V and 8 bases from J, with 12 bases between. CDR3 length equals 12 residues. The germline gives CDR1 MNHNS, CDR2 SASEGT. The cDNA had a unique molecular identifier and a template-switch universal primer site. TCRdb fed the 5' RACE reads into MiXCR, producing one record per CDR3 protein. This sample has about 1.7 million distinct CDR3 sequences; roughly 35% occur once, and the top ten carry around 0.3%. Whole-study results and caveats: In zero-insertion analyses, partial confounding could arise from invariant MAIT and iNKT cells. Cord blood's abundant beta clonotypes had fewer insertions, unlike memory repertoires. It was out-of-frame TCR alpha sharing in monozygotic twins that models underestimated.

The sequenced sample was cord blood. V and J are TRBV6-1 and TRBJ1-2; D not resolved. The TCR sequence derives from a newborn girl in good health. The CDR3 sequence is CASSIVIGGYTF. The DNA of the CDR3 is TGTGCCAGCAGTATAGTTATTGGAGGCTACACCTTC.